This T cell receptor beta chain appears in the sequencing data of a study of cytomegalovirus exposure and HLA in healthy donors. Study-wide points: Most TCR beta V segments were productive about 87% or about 30% of the time in an earlier analysis. There were several of the most significant clusters that appeared linked to common viral pathogens in a later analysis. The dataset shows that most TCR sequences were rare, while some public TCRs occurred in many donors. Across donors, sequencing depth was assumed by presence/absence analyses to be roughly uniform.

Primers included in the PCR were 60 Vbeta and 13 Jbeta primers. Repertoires were generated with immunoSEQ multiplex PCR, while TCRdb's copy carries only in-frame clones and drops some. Here the sample spans about 270,000 clones, roughly 88% being singletons. Notes on this clone: The antigen remains unidentified.

The CDR3 runs 14 residues. V shed 9 bases, J shed 2 bases, and the junction held 8 bases outside the gene matches. From germline, CDR1 is SGHRS and CDR2 YFSETQ. This sequence originates from a man in his forties in good health and CMV-seropositive. Sequencing input: PBMCs. This chain connects TRBV5-1 to TRBJ2-5; 9 bases align to TRBD1. CDR3 region: CATRGTGLQETQYF. Here the CDR3 DNA reads TGCGCCACCCGGGGGACAGGGCTTCAAGAGACCCAGTACTTC.